The 11 T cell receptor beta chains below come from one sample, sequenced in a study of tumor-infiltrating lymphocytes in oesophageal squamous cell carcinoma. Each CDR3 protein gets one entry after TCRdb re-called the PCR reads with MiXCR. The sample lists 15,000 to 20,000 distinct CDR3 sequences; around two fifths were seen once. What was sequenced was esophageal tumor tissue. These receptors were collected from a male donor with esophageal squamous cell carcinoma.

As for this clonotype: It is likely a read error, because the conserved phenylalanine at the end of the CDR3 is missing. It is unclear where the CDR3 begins or ends on the DNA, so no DNA is shown, and the CDR3 is as TCRdb lists it. CDR3 region: CASSLGGALHGYTFGS. J is TRBJ2-7 and V is TRBV7-4; TRBD1 is taken as the D call from the table, unchecked against the DNA. Germline V gene lookup returns CDR1 SGHVT and CDR2 SQSDAQ. The CDR3 is made up of 16 amino acids, end residues included.

This clonotype was observed a single time. V and J are TRBV12-3 or TRBV12-4 and TRBJ2-4; 8 nucleotides match TRBD1. With the DNA end fitting TRBJ2-1 better, the J assignment may be wrong. This CDR3 comprises 14 residues. Here the CDR3 reads CASSARDRPYEQFF. CDR3 coding DNA: TGTGCCAGCAGTGCACGGGACAGGCCCTACGAGCAGTTCTTC.

The sample holds many counts of this clonotype. The chain links TRBV12-3 or TRBV12-4 to TRBJ2-1, with D perhaps given as TRBD1 or TRBD2 (5 bases each). V lost 6 bases to trimming and J lost 4 bases, with 16 bases between them. This CDR3 is built from 15 residues. The CDR3 DNA sequence: TGTGCCAGCAGCCCCGTCTGGGGGTTTTACAATGAGCAGTTCTTC. Protein: CASSPVWGFYNEQFF.

The V and J genes are TRBV6-2 or TRBV6-3 and TRBJ2-3, with 11 bases fitting TRBD1. V trimming: 4 bases; J trimming: 4 bases; junction bases outside the gene matches: 7. CDR3 length: 16 amino acids. The germline V gene encodes CDR1 MNHEY and CDR2 SVGEGT. CDR3: CASSSPGTGGSDTQYF. CDR3 bases: TGTGCCAGCAGTTCCCCCGGGACAGGGGGGTCAGATACGCAGTATTTT.

This clonotype was seen at least ten times. This chain joins TRBV28 and TRBJ2-7; a possible D gene is TRBD2 (5 bases). V shed 2 bases and J shed 6 bases, with 11 bases lying between them. The CDR3 consists of 13 residues. Per the germline V gene, CDR1 is MDHEN and CDR2 is SYDVKM. The DNA of the CDR3 is TGTGCCAGCAGTTTAGCTTCAGCGGCCGAGCAGTACTTC. Its protein product is CASSLASAAEQYF.

This chain links TRBV7-2 with TRBJ2-1; perhaps TRBD2 as D (5 bases). Trimming took 1 base from V and 7 from J, leaving 11 bases between them. The CDR3 loop spans 14 amino acids. In germline, CDR1 is SGHTA, CDR2 FQGNSA. Here the CDR3 DNA reads TGTGCCAGCAGCTTAGAGTCCGGGAAGAATGAGCAGTTCTTC. This codes for CASSLESGKNEQFF. Using reference TRBV7-2 and TRBJ2-1 for the parts outside the CDR3, the full variable domain is GAGVSQSPSNKVTEKGKDVELRCDPISGHTALYWYRQSLGQGLEFLIYFQGNSAPDKSGLPSDRFSAERTGGSVSTLTIQRTQQEDSAVYLCASSLESGKNEQFFGPGTRLTVL.

The chain couples TRBV6-2 or TRBV6-3 to TRBJ2-7, with D unresolved. Germline V CDR1 and CDR2: MNHEY, SVGEGT. The CDR3 is made up of 14 amino acids. Trimming left V 6 bases short and J 3 bases short, with 15 bases between. Here the CDR3 DNA reads TGTGCCAGCAGCGACCTGGGCCAGCGCTACGAGCAGTACTTC. Translated, it gives CASSDLGQRYEQYF.

This clonotype has only a few counts. The rearrangement joins TRBV12-3 or TRBV12-4 to TRBJ2-1; 8 bases fit TRBD1. The CDR3 sequence is 15 residues long. V gave up 5 bases and J gave up 0 bases; unmatched junction bases: 3. CDR3 nucleotides: TGTGCCAGCAGTCTTACAGGGGGCTCCTACAATGAGCAGTTCTTC. Residues: CASSLTGGSYNEQFF.

This clonotype was seen a few times. This sequence joins TRBV19 and TRBJ2-1; 9 bases match TRBD2. Trimming at V came to 7 bases and at J to 13 bases, leaving 11 bases not matched to a gene. This CDR3 is 13 amino acids long. The V gene's germline CDR1 is LNHDA and CDR2 SQIVND (reference sequence). The CDR3 DNA is TGTGCCAGTAAAAGCGGGGGGCAAGAGACCCAGTTCTTC. Protein sequence: CASKSGGQETQFF.

This clonotype was picked up a small number of times. V gene TRBV7-2 combines with J gene TRBJ2-3; D unclear. V was shortened by 3 bases and J by 6 bases, with 10 bases between the two germline ends. Germline assignment: CDR1 SGHTA and CDR2 FQGNSA. CDR3 length: 13 residues. The CDR3 here is CASSLRAWDTQYF. In DNA form, the CDR3 reads TGTGCCAGCAGCTTGAGAGCCTGGGATACGCAGTATTTT.

This clonotype was seen a few times. The CDR3, as DNA: TGTGCCAAACAGGGCTATGAGCAGTACTTC. Translation gives CAKQGYEQYF. V and J are TRBV10-3 and TRBJ2-7, with a weak D call TRBD1 (6 bases). V lost 10 bases and J 7 bases, leaving 11 bases between the germline ends. This CDR3 is built from 10 residues. CDR1 is ENHRY and CDR2 is SYGVKD in the germline V gene.